This entry concerns a single T cell receptor (beta chain). The data were obtained in a study of blood T cells in healthy people across ages. Overall study context: Template switching caught about one barcoded beta molecule for each two T cells.

The authors ran a second PCR of about 7 to 11 cycles using a sample-barcoded 5' primer and a J-beta primer mix. Each CDR3 protein is one row after TCRdb ran MiXCR on the 5' RACE reads. The sample consists of 540,000 or so distinct CDR3 sequences, roughly 28% of them appearing once. The CDR3 loop spans 12 amino acids. V was cut by 7 bases and J by 2 bases, with 12 bases left in between. Germline lookup yields CDR1 DFQATT and CDR2 SNEGSKA (reference sequence). The sample taken for sequencing was blood. This rearrangement joins TRBV20-1 to TRBJ2-7; D is possibly TRBD2 (5 bases). This TCR came from a woman in her 70s in good health. DNA of the CDR3: TGCAGTGTACGGGGATTGACCTACGAGCAGTACTTC. It codes for CSVRGLTYEQYF.